Following are 26 T cell receptor beta chains from one sample sequenced in a study of OX40 agonist ivuxolimab in advanced cancers. Some clones are missing from TCRdb's copy, which holds only in-frame ones; the method was immunoSEQ multiplex PCR. The data show 65,000 to 70,000 clones, just over 90% seen once. The sample was CD4+ or CD8+ T cells sorted from blood, taken in a trial of the OX40 agonist ivuxolimab. Receptor source: an adult with an advanced solid tumor such as melanoma, head and neck, liver or kidney cancer.

The J gene is TRBJ2-3, the V gene TRBV10-3; 16 bases agree with TRBD2. Trimming removed 6 bases from V and 8 bases from J; junction bases left unmatched: 11. The CDR3 is 17 residues long. Germline V lookup: CDR1 ENHRY, CDR2 SYGVKD. The CDR3 sequence is CAIRPGLAGGTTGTQYF. CDR3 in DNA: TGTGCCATCAGGCCGGGACTAGCGGGAGGGACGACGGGTACGCAGTATTTT.

This rearrangement joins TRBV7-2 to TRBJ1-5; D gene unclear. The germline V gene has CDR1 SGHTA and CDR2 FQGNSA. V shed 2 bases and J shed 0 bases, with 8 bases lying between them. The CDR3 runs 15 residues. CDR3 in DNA: TGTGCCAGCAGCTTACTCAGCCATAGCAATCAGCCCCAGCATTTT. It specifies CASSLLSHSNQPQHF. The variable domain in full, with the rest retrieved from reference TRBV7-2 and TRBJ1-5, is GAGVSQSPSNKVTEKGKDVELRCDPISGHTALYWYRQSLGQGLEFLIYFQGNSAPDKSGLPSDRFSAERTGGSVSTLTIQRTQQEDSAVYLCASSLLSHSNQPQHFGDGTRLSIL.

With respect to this clone: The sample carries other DNA sequences with the same CDR3. The V and J genes are TRBV18 and TRBJ2-1; tentative D call: TRBD2 (5 bases). The V gene's germline CDR1 is KGHSH and CDR2 LQKENI. This CDR3 contains 14 residues. With 2 bases removed from V and 7 bases from J, the gap between germline ends came to 12 bases. The CDR3 sequence is CASSPRGIANEQFF. Here the CDR3 DNA reads TGTGCCAGCTCACCAAGAGGGATTGCGAATGAGCAGTTCTTC.

The V gene is TRBV5-1, the J gene TRBJ2-2; no clear D gene. V shed 0 bases and J shed 7 bases, with 10 bases lying between them. The CDR3 totals 14 residues. Germline V gene data show CDR1 as SGHRS and CDR2 as YFSETQ. The CDR3 protein is CASSLAFGVGELFF. The CDR3 DNA sequence: TGCGCCAGCAGCTTGGCCTTTGGCGTCGGGGAGCTGTTTTTT.

This chain uses TRBV5-1 with TRBJ2-3; D not resolved. Germline CDR1 reads SGHRS; CDR2 reads YFSETQ. This CDR3 has 15 residues. The ends were cut back, 0 bases at V and 5 bases at J, with 13 bases in the middle. CDR3 in amino acids: CASSLGPEPQDTQYF. CDR3 DNA: TGCGCCAGCAGCTTGGGCCCTGAACCCCAAGATACGCAGTATTTT. Full variable domain (remainder filled in from reference TRBV5-1 and TRBJ2-3): KAGVTQTPRYLIKTRGQQVTLSCSPISGHRSVSWYQQTPGQGLQFLFEYFSETQRNKGNFPGRFSGRQFSNSRSEMNVSTLELGDSALYLCASSLGPEPQDTQYFGPGTRLTVL.

This chain connects TRBV29-1 to TRBJ2-1, with 12 bases aligning to TRBD2. Germline V gene sequence: CDR1 SQVTM, CDR2 ANQGSEA. Trimming removed 4 bases from V and 11 bases from J; junction bases left unmatched: 9. This CDR3 comprises 14 residues. Written as DNA, the CDR3 is TGCAGCGTTGGTTTGAGACTAGCGGGGGAAAAGCAGTTCTTC. It encodes CSVGLRLAGEKQFF.

In regard to this clone: Other nucleotide sequences in the sample specify the same CDR3. This chain connects TRBV29-1 to TRBJ1-5, with TRBD1 as a possible D gene (6 bases). Germline V gene lookup returns CDR1 SQVTM and CDR2 ANQGSEA. The CDR3 runs to 13 residues. Trimming cost V 5 bases and J 0 bases, with 8 bases left between them. The CDR3: CSVSQGSNQPQHF. CDR3 bases: TGCAGCGTTTCACAGGGTAGCAATCAGCCCCAGCATTTT.

The chain recombines TRBV7-9 with TRBJ2-1; 14 bases align to TRBD2. CDR1 SEHNR and CDR2 FQNEAQ come from the germline V gene (reference sequence). This CDR3 has 19 amino acids. V shed 2 bases, J shed 7 bases, and the junction held 13 bases outside the gene matches. The CDR3: CASSLSWTAGTSGSNEQFF. The CDR3 DNA reads TGTGCCAGCAGCTTAAGCTGGACCGCCGGGACTAGCGGGAGTAATGAGCAGTTCTTC.

This sequence joins TRBV2 and TRBJ1-1, with a possible D match to TRBD1 (5 bases). The V and J ends lost 4 bases and 3 bases respectively, with 15 bases between them. Germline CDR1 SNHLY, CDR2 FYNNEI. This CDR3 is built from 15 residues. CDR3 coding DNA: TGTGCCAGCAGTGTCTCGGCAGGGTGGTACACTGAAGCTTTCTTT. Protein product: CASSVSAGWYTEAFF.

This sequence joins TRBV6-5 and TRBJ2-2, with a weak D call TRBD1 (5 bases). The CDR3 is made up of 15 amino acids. Trimming took 3 bases from V and 8 from J, leaving 16 bases between them. Germline assignment: CDR1 MNHEY and CDR2 SVGAGI. CDR3 amino acids: CASSYVGRTRGELFF. CDR3 nucleotides: TGTGCCAGCAGTTATGTGGGCAGGACAAGGGGGGAGCTGTTTTTT.

V gene TRBV2 combines with J gene TRBJ1-2; the D gene is possibly TRBD1 (5 bases). V was shortened by 7 bases and J by 8 bases, with 20 bases between the two germline ends. CDR1 is SNHLY and CDR2 is FYNNEI in the germline V gene. This CDR3 is built from 14 residues. DNA of the CDR3: TGTGCCAGCACCGGGACCGAAACTCGGGGAGGCTACACCTTC. This codes for CASTGTETRGGYTF.

The gene calls are TRBV9 and TRBJ1-1; D not certain. The CDR3 sequence is 14 residues long. Germline CDR1 is SGDLS and CDR2 is YYNGEE. V gave up 3 bases and J gave up 0 bases, with 9 bases separating them. Written as DNA, the CDR3 is TGTGCCAGCAGCGGAGGACGGGTGAACACTGAAGCTTTCTTT. This encodes CASSGGRVNTEAFF.

The rearrangement links TRBV10-2 to TRBJ1-1, with D possibly being TRBD1 (5 bases). Germline V lookup: CDR1 WSHSY, CDR2 SAAADI. There are 17 residues in the CDR3. The V and J ends lost 9 bases and 3 bases respectively, with 26 bases between them. The CDR3: CASRPGTGTNGDTEAFF. In DNA, the CDR3 is TGCGCCAGTCGACCCGGGACGGGTACTAATGGTGACACTGAAGCTTTCTTT.

This clone was counted a single time. This rearrangement joins TRBV5-8 to TRBJ2-7; 15 bases are shared with TRBD2. The CDR3 spans 16 residues. Germline V gene data show CDR1 as SGHTS and CDR2 as YDEGEE. After removal of 4 bases from V and 4 bases from J, the junction contained 6 bases not matched to a gene. This CDR3 reads CASSAGTSGRLYEQYF. The DNA of the CDR3 is TGTGCCAGCAGCGCCGGGACTAGCGGGAGGTTGTACGAGCAGTACTTC.

V and J are TRBV7-9 and TRBJ2-7, with 9 bases identical to TRBD1. Trimming removed 3 bases from V and 4 bases from J; junction bases left unmatched: 13. CDR3 length: 17 residues. Per germline, CDR1 SEHNR and CDR2 FQNEAQ (reference sequence). The CDR3 DNA sequence: TGTGCCAGCAGCTTGGAGAGTCGGGGGACAGGGTGGTACGAGCAGTACTTC. Its translation is CASSLESRGTGWYEQYF.

This clone was seen a single time. The V call is TRBV6-5, the J call TRBJ1-4; D is perhaps TRBD1 (5 bases). Germline CDR1 reads MNHEY; CDR2 reads SVGAGI. CDR3 length: 15 residues. V gave up 1 base and J gave up 8 bases, with 14 bases separating them. CDR3 bases: TGTGCCAGCAGTTACTTCAGGGAAGGTCGCGAAAAACTGTTTTTT. Translated: CASSYFREGREKLFF.

The chain is built from TRBV9 and TRBJ2-2; 7 bases are shared with TRBD2. V was clipped by 4 bases and J by 7 bases; unmatched bases: 10. CDR3 length: 15 residues. The germline gives CDR1 SGDLS, CDR2 YYNGEE. The CDR3 sequence: CASSPRGREGGELFF. In DNA form, the CDR3 reads TGTGCCAGCAGCCCGCGGGGGAGGGAAGGCGGGGAGCTGTTTTTT.

CDR3 region: CASKISGIVETQYF. CDR3 sequence (DNA): TGTGCCAGTAAAATAAGCGGGATTGTAGAGACCCAGTACTTC. The rearrangement links TRBV19 to TRBJ2-5; 7 nucleotides match TRBD2. CDR3 length: 14 amino acids. V was pared by 7 bases and J by 4 bases, with 9 bases of the junction left unmatched. Germline CDR1 is LNHDA and CDR2 is SQIVND (reference sequence).

The rearrangement uses TRBV27 and TRBJ2-1; the match to TRBD1 covers 7 bases. V gave up 11 bases and J gave up 7 bases; unmatched junction bases: 41. CDR1 and CDR2 (germline): MNHEY, SMNVEV (reference sequence). CDR3 size: 23 residues. The CDR3 bases are TGTGCCTCCCGCGCGCTAATGACCAGGGGGTTATTGCCCCCACCACCTGCCGGGAATGAGCAGTTCTTC. Translating gives CASRALMTRGLLPPPPAGNEQFF.

V usage is TRBV5-6 and J usage is TRBJ1-2; 11 positions match TRBD1. Germline CDR1 is SGHDT and CDR2 is YYEEEE. The CDR3 spans 15 residues. The ends lost 4 bases at V and 7 bases at J; junction bases unmatched: 9. CDR3 residues: CASSQDGQGARGYTF. The CDR3 nucleotides read TGTGCCAGCAGCCAAGATGGACAGGGGGCGCGTGGCTACACCTTC.

This chain links TRBV4-1 with TRBJ1-2; maybe TRBD1 (6 bases). Per the germline V gene, CDR1 is MGHRA and CDR2 is YSYEKL. The CDR3 contains 17 residues. V lost 1 base and J 1 base, leaving 16 bases between the germline ends. The CDR3 nucleotides are TGCGCCAGCAGCCAAGGGACAGTCGATACAAATAACTATGGCTACACCTTC. As protein: CASSQGTVDTNNYGYTF.

This clone came up once. The rearrangement joins TRBV7-2 to TRBJ2-3, with 7 bases lining up with TRBD2. V shed 1 base and J 2 bases; nucleotides not matched to a gene: 6. This CDR3 is built from 16 residues. CDR1 and CDR2 (germline): SGHTA, FQGNSA. Written as DNA, the CDR3 is TGTGCCAGCAGCTTAGTGGCGGGAGTTTTCACAGATACGCAGTATTTT. Its translation is CASSLVAGVFTDTQYF.

The chain has TRBV6-1 and TRBJ1-1; TRBD1 agrees at 7 bases. V shed 4 bases, J shed 0 bases, and the junction held 2 bases outside the gene matches. The CDR3 covers 14 residues. Germline V gene lookup returns CDR1 MNHNS and CDR2 SASEGT. CDR3 residues: CASSGDRVNTEAFF. CDR3 sequence (DNA): TGTGCCAGCAGTGGAGACAGGGTGAACACTGAAGCTTTCTTT.

J is TRBJ2-7 and V is TRBV7-2; tentative D call: TRBD1 (6 bases). The germline V and J ends were trimmed by 1 base and 2 bases, with 12 bases remaining between them. Germline V CDR1 and CDR2: SGHTA, FQGNSA. CDR3 size: 15 residues. The CDR3 DNA reads as TGTGCCAGCAGCTTAGAGCAGGGGCCCGCCTACGAGCAGTACTTC. Its protein is CASSLEQGPAYEQYF.

Of note for this clone: Other DNA sequences in this specimen translate into the identical CDR3. V usage is TRBV19 and J usage is TRBJ1-5, with a weak D call TRBD1 (5 bases). Trimming removed 5 bases at V and 3 bases at J, with 11 bases between. Per germline, CDR1 LNHDA and CDR2 SQIVND (reference sequence). The CDR3 runs 14 residues. In DNA, the CDR3 is TGTGCCAGTAGTCCTCAGGGTTCCAATCAGCCCCAGCATTTT. Amino acids: CASSPQGSNQPQHF.

Concerning this clone: Other nucleotide sequences in the sample specify the same CDR3. J is TRBJ2-3 and V is TRBV9; 7 bases map to TRBD2. From germline, CDR1 is SGDLS and CDR2 YYNGEE. V lost 8 bases and J lost 6; bases outside the gene matches: 9. This CDR3 has 13 residues. This CDR3 is CASGRAGEDTQYF. The CDR3 DNA reads as TGTGCCAGTGGACGGGCGGGGGAGGATACGCAGTATTTT.